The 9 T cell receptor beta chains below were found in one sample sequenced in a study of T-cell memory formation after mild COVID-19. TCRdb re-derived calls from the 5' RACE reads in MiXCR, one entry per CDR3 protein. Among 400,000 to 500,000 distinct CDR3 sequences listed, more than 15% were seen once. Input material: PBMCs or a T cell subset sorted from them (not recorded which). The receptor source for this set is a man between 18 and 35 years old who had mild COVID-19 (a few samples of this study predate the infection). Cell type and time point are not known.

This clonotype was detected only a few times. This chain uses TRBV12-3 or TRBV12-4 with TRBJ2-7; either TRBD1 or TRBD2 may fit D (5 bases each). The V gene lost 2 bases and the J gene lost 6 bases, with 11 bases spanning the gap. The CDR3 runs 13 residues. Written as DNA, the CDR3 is TGTGCCAGCAGTTTATCTGGGACGCCCGAGCAGTACTTC. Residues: CASSLSGTPEQYF.

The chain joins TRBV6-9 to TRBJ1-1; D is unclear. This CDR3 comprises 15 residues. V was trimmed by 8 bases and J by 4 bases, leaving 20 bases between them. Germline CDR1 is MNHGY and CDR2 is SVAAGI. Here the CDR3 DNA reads TGTGCCAGCCTCCTGGGTCCGGGAGCCCCCACTGAAGCTTTCTTT. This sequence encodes CASLLGPGAPTEAFF.

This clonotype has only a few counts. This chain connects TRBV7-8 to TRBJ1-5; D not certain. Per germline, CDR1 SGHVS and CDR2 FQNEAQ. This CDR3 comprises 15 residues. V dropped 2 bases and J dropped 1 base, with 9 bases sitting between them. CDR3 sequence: CASSLKVESNQPQHF. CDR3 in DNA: TGTGCCAGCAGCTTAAAAGTAGAAAGCAATCAGCCCCAGCATTTT.

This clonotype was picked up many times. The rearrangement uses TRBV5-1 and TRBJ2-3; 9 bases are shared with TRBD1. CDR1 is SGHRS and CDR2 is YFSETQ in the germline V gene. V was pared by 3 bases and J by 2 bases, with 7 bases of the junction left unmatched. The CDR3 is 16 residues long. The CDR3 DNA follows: TGCGCCAGCAGCTGGGACCGGGACAGGGACACAGATACGCAGTATTTT. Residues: CASSWDRDRDTDTQYF.

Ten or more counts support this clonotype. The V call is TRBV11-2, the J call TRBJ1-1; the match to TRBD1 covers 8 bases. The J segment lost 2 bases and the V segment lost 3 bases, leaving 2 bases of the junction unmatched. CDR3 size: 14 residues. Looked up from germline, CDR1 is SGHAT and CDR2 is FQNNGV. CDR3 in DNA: TGTGCCAGCAGCTTTGGACAGGGTAACACTGAAGCTTTCTTT. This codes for CASSFGQGNTEAFF.

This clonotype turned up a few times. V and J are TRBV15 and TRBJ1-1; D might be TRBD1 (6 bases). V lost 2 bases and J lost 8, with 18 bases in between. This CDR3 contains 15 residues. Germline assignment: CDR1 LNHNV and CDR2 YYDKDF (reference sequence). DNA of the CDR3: TGTGCCACCAGCAGAAAGGACAGCAATAAACCAGAAGCTTTCTTT. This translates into CATSRKDSNKPEAFF.

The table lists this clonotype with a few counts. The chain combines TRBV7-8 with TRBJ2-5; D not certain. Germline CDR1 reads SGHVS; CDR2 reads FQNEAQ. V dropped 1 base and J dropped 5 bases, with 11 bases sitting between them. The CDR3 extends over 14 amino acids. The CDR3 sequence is CASSLDQVSETQYF. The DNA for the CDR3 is TGTGCCAGCAGCTTAGACCAGGTATCGGAGACCCAGTACTTC.

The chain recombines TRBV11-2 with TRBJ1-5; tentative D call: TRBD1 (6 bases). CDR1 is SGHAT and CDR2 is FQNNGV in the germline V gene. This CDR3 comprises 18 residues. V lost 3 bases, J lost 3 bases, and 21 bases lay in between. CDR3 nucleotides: TGTGCCAGCAGCTTCTTAGAGGGGGGCCGAGAGGACAATCAGCCCCAGCATTTT. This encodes CASSFLEGGREDNQPQHF.

CDR3 sequence (DNA): TGTGCCAGCTCGGACCAATGGGGAAACTATGGCTACACCTTC. It specifies CASSDQWGNYGYTF. The chain uses TRBV18 and TRBJ1-2; the D is unclear. The CDR3 loop spans 14 amino acids. V was clipped by 6 bases and J by 2 bases, with 13 bases between them. The V gene's germline CDR1 is KGHSH and CDR2 LQKENI.